This TCR beta chain appears in the sequencing data of a study of T cells in Graves' hyperthyroidism and ophthalmopathy. Amplified TCR beta CDR3 regions came from RNA transcripts. First-round RT-PCR of the TCR CDR3 relied on the HTBI primer set. TCRdb fed the multiplex PCR reads into MiXCR, producing one record per CDR3 protein. The sample records some 500,000 distinct CDR3 sequences, roughly 16% being singletons. Sequenced sample: blood. The TCR sequence derives from a woman in her twenties or thirties with Graves' ophthalmopathy.

The CDR3 nucleotides read TGTGCCACCAGTGACCCCCGACGGGGGGGCACAGATACGCAGTATTTT. Residues: CATSDPRRGGTDTQYF. The genes are TRBV24-1 and TRBJ2-3; 7 bases are shared with TRBD2. CDR1 is KGHDR, CDR2 SFDVKD, per germline. This CDR3 comprises 16 residues. The J segment lost 1 base and the V segment lost 4 bases, leaving 7 bases of the junction unmatched.